The 17 T cell receptor beta chains in this list originate from one sample, sequenced in a study of cytomegalovirus exposure and HLA in healthy donors. A multiplex PCR was run with 60 Vbeta primers and 13 Jbeta primers. Clones were read by immunoSEQ multiplex PCR, and TCRdb kept only the in-frame ones, dropping some. This table holds under 150,000 clones, 70% to 80% found once. The sample was PBMCs. Receptor source: a woman aged 45-65 years in good health and CMV-seronegative.

V usage is TRBV6-4 and J usage is TRBJ1-1; D is perhaps TRBD1 (5 bases). The CDR3 length is 15 residues. Germline assignment: CDR1 MRHNA and CDR2 SNTAGT. V lost 3 bases and J lost 8, with 19 bases in between. The CDR3 DNA sequence: TGTGCCAGCAGTGAGCTTCCCCAGGGCAGGATAGAAGCTTTCTTT. Translation: CASSELPQGRIEAFF.

The chain has TRBV25-1 and TRBJ2-6, with 8 bases that match TRBD1. Germline V gives CDR1 MGHDK, CDR2 SYGVNS. V was clipped by 4 bases and J by 1 base; unmatched bases: 9. The CDR3 sequence is 18 residues long. This chain's CDR3 is CASSASRGLRSGANVLTF. Here the CDR3 DNA reads TGTGCCAGCAGTGCGAGCAGGGGGCTTCGGTCTGGGGCCAACGTCCTGACTTTC.

The chain uses TRBV5-4 and TRBJ2-7; 10 bases align to TRBD2. Trimming cost V 0 bases and J 5 bases; bases outside gene matches: 8. Germline values: CDR1 SGHNT, CDR2 YYREEE (reference sequence). The length of the CDR3 is 16 residues. The CDR3 DNA is TGTGCCAGCAGCTTGGCTCCCACACTAGCGGGAAACGAGCAGTACTTC. This encodes CASSLAPTLAGNEQYF. Full variable domain (rest looked up from reference TRBV5-4 and TRBJ2-7): ETGVTQSPTHLIKTRGQQVTLRCSSQSGHNTVSWYQQALGQGPQFIFQYYREEENGRGNFPPRFSGLQFPNYSSELNVNALELDDSALYLCASSLAPTLAGNEQYFGPGTRLTVT.

CDR3 DNA sequence: TGTGCCAGCAGCGATGGGACAGGGATGAACACTGAAGCTTTCTTT. This gives the protein CASSDGTGMNTEAFF. This chain links TRBV2 with TRBJ1-1, with 9 bases identical to TRBD1. V lost 6 bases, J lost 0 bases, and 5 bases stayed unmatched. Germline CDR1 is SNHLY and CDR2 is FYNNEI. The CDR3 totals 15 residues.

The V call is TRBV15, the J call TRBJ1-5, with D uncertain. The CDR3 has 18 amino acids. The V and J ends lost 0 bases and 4 bases respectively, with 19 bases between them. The germline gives CDR1 LNHNV, CDR2 YYDKDF (reference sequence). The CDR3 loop is CATSRDQEGPGGNQPQHF. The CDR3 DNA reads TGTGCCACCAGCAGAGATCAGGAGGGCCCTGGTGGGAATCAGCCCCAGCATTTT.

V and J are TRBV6-1 and TRBJ2-7; D is undetermined. This CDR3 has 12 amino acids. Per germline, CDR1 MNHNS and CDR2 SASEGT. The V end lost 5 bases, the J end lost 7 bases, and 12 bases lay between the germline ends. CDR3 in amino acids: CASSPARIEQYF. DNA for the CDR3: TGTGCCAGCAGTCCCGCTAGAATTGAGCAGTACTTC.

This clone was seen only once. The chain uses TRBV27 and TRBJ2-7; D is perhaps TRBD2 (5 bases). Germline V lookup: CDR1 MNHEY, CDR2 SMNVEV (reference sequence). Between the trimmed V and J ends, which lost 5 bases and 3 bases, there was a span of 11 bases. The CDR3 consists of 13 residues. The CDR3 loop is CASSSGPRYEQYV. CDR3 bases: TGTGCCAGCAGTAGCGGACCTCGCTACGAGCAGTACGTC.

The chain joins TRBV9 to TRBJ1-5, with 8 bases lining up with TRBD1. J was trimmed by 2 bases and V by 4 bases; bases with no gene match: 11. CDR1 SGDLS and CDR2 YYNGEE come from the germline V gene. CDR3 length equals 17 residues. The CDR3 nucleotides read TGTGCCAGCAGCCTCGTCTCCAGGGGGCATGGCAATCAGCCCCAGCATTTT. It yields the protein CASSLVSRGHGNQPQHF.

The rearrangement uses TRBV10-3 and TRBJ1-2; 10 positions agree with TRBD1. V lost 11 bases to trimming and J lost 7 bases; unmatched junction nucleotides: 13. Germline V lookup: CDR1 ENHRY, CDR2 SYGVKD. This CDR3 contains 14 residues. CDR3 residues: CASGQGGAYAGYTF. CDR3 bases: TGTGCCTCAGGACAGGGGGGTGCCTATGCTGGCTACACCTTC.

This sequence joins TRBV19 and TRBJ1-1; TRBD1 matches at 9 bases. Germline-derived CDR1 and CDR2 are LNHDA and SQIVND (reference sequence). The CDR3 is made up of 15 amino acids. The J segment lost 5 bases and the V segment lost 6 bases, leaving 10 bases of the junction unmatched. CDR3 protein: CASSTDRGKETEAFF. The CDR3 nucleotides read TGTGCCAGTAGCACGGACAGGGGAAAGGAGACTGAAGCTTTCTTT. Based on the CDR3 plus reference TRBV19 and TRBJ1-1, the full variable domain is DGGITQSPKYLFRKEGQNVTLSCEQNLNHDAMYWYRQDPGQGLRLIYYSQIVNDFQKGDIAEGYSVSREKKESFPLTVTSAQKNPTAFYLCASSTDRGKETEAFFGQGTRLTVV.

The V call is TRBV19, the J call TRBJ1-3; 7 positions match TRBD1. This CDR3 is 19 amino acids long. CDR1 and CDR2 from the germline V gene are LNHDA and SQIVND (reference sequence). With V trimmed by 7 bases and J by 0 bases, 18 bases remained unmatched. DNA for the CDR3: TGTGCCAGTAACTCCGGTGCGGGGACAGCCTCCTACTCTGGAAACACCATATATTTT. Residues: CASNSGAGTASYSGNTIYF.

This clone was detected only a few times. This chain joins TRBV29-1 and TRBJ1-1; D is unclear. In germline, CDR1 is SQVTM, CDR2 ANQGSEA. This CDR3 region has 15 residues. With 6 bases removed from V and 5 bases from J, the gap between germline ends came to 22 bases. The CDR3 reads CSVLTQLRRMTEAFF. The CDR3 region has the DNA TGCAGCGTCCTTACCCAACTCCGGAGAATGACTGAAGCTTTCTTT.

The CDR3: CASNEHHSGNTIYF. The CDR3 DNA sequence: TGTGCCAGCAATGAGCACCACTCTGGAAACACCATATATTTT. J is TRBJ1-3 and V is TRBV28; no clear D. Germline CDR1 and CDR2: MDHEN and SYDVKM. V gave up 7 bases and J gave up 0 bases, with 10 bases separating them. The CDR3 consists of 14 residues.

The chain is built from TRBV29-1 and TRBJ2-1; 10 nucleotides line up with TRBD2. This CDR3 is built from 20 residues. Trimming cost V 1 base and J 0 bases; bases outside gene matches: 15. CDR1 and CDR2 from the germline V gene are SQVTM and ANQGSEA. The CDR3 protein is CSVEGLGKREGKSSYNEQFF. CDR3 sequence (DNA): TGCAGCGTTGAAGGCCTCGGGAAGCGGGAGGGAAAAAGCTCCTACAATGAGCAGTTCTTC.

The chain uses TRBV4-2 and TRBJ1-4; D gene unclear. Germline V gene sequence: CDR1 LGHNA, CDR2 YNFKEQ. The CDR3 sequence is 12 residues long. V was trimmed by 4 bases and J by 3 bases, leaving 3 bases between them. CDR3 in amino acids: CASSPSNEKLFF. The CDR3 bases are TGTGCCAGCAGCCCCTCTAATGAAAAACTGTTTTTT.

This rearrangement joins TRBV14 to TRBJ1-2; the D gene is possibly TRBD1 (5 bases). Germline CDR1 SGHDN, CDR2 FVKESK. This CDR3 has 15 residues. V was cut by 1 base and J by 6 bases, with 15 bases left in between. The CDR3 is CASSQVPARANGYTF. In nucleotides, the CDR3 is TGTGCCAGCAGCCAAGTCCCGGCCAGGGCTAATGGCTACACCTTC.

This clone was recorded once. The chain couples TRBV2 to TRBJ2-3, with TRBD2 matching over 8 bases. Per the germline V gene, CDR1 is SNHLY and CDR2 is FYNNEI. V gave up 3 bases and J gave up 0 bases; unmatched junction bases: 5. The CDR3 is made up of 16 amino acids. The CDR3 region has the DNA TGTGCCAGCAGTGAGGTTGGCGGGAGGAGCACAGATACGCAGTATTTT. This codes for CASSEVGGRSTDTQYF. The variable domain in full, with the rest retrieved from reference TRBV2 and TRBJ2-3, is EPEVTQTPSHQVTQMGQEVILRCVPISNHLYFYWYRQILGQKVEFLVSFYNNEISEKSEIFDDQFSVERPDGSNFTLKIRSTKLEDSAMYFCASSEVGGRSTDTQYFGPGTRLTVL.